The TCR beta chain described here comes from a study of cytomegalovirus exposure and HLA in healthy donors. Study in general: A preliminary data release comprised tens of millions of unique TCRs obtained from HLA-typed donors.

Study-level points and caveats: For most TCR sequences rarity was the rule, although some public TCRs occurred in many donors. DRB1 showed the most TCR associations and HLA-C the fewest in a later analysis, as rates varied by HLA locus. TCR beta chain V- and J-gene trimming was linked, in a later analysis, to a missense variant in DCLRE1C.

The primer mix had 60 Vbeta and 13 Jbeta primers. Libraries were prepared by immunoSEQ multiplex PCR; TCRdb keeps only in-frame clonotypes and omits some of them. In all, the sample yields 60,000 or so clones. About this clone: Its antigen is still unknown.

Germline V gene data show CDR1 as SGHTA and CDR2 as FQGNSA. The CDR3 length is 15 residues. Trimming removed 1 base from V and 4 bases from J, with 13 bases in between. The sample consisted of PBMCs. The J gene is TRBJ1-1, the V gene TRBV7-2; D possibly corresponds to TRBD1 (6 bases). This clonotype was obtained from a man aged 45-60 years in good health and CMV-seropositive. In DNA, the CDR3 is TGTGCCAGCAGCTTAGAGCCAGGGGTGGGCACTGAAGCTTTCTTT. Its translation: CASSLEPGVGTEAFF.